This T cell receptor (beta chain) was captured by sequencing in a study of CD8 T cells in Susac syndrome. When the RNA was reverse transcribed, random hexamers were used with an input of roughly 0.45 to 1 ug. By means of immunoSEQ multiplex PCR, TCR beta CDR3 spanning 54 Vbeta and 13 Jbeta underwent amplification. TCRdb fed the immunoSEQ multiplex PCR reads into MiXCR, producing one record per CDR3 protein. Here the sample spans roughly 120,000 distinct CDR3 sequences, roughly 93% being singletons. CD8+ and CD4+ T cells from blood underwent TCR beta sequencing. Both CD4+ and CD8+ T cells were negatively isolated, and TEMRA cells underwent FACS enrichment. The V gene's germline CDR1 is SQVTM and CDR2 ANQGSEA. The CDR3 extends over 14 amino acids. The ends lost 1 base at V and 8 bases at J; junction bases unmatched: 7.

This sequence was found in a human donor with multiple sclerosis. This chain links TRBV29-1 with TRBJ2-4; 8 bases map to TRBD2. Material for sequencing was CD4+ T cells from PBMCs. The CDR3 is CSVEGVSGGDIQYF. CDR3 bases: TGCAGCGTTGAAGGAGTTTCGGGGGGGGACATTCAGTACTTC. Looking up the rest from reference TRBV29-1 and TRBJ2-4 gives the full variable domain: SAVISQKPSRDICQRGTSLTIQCQVDSQVTMMFWYRQQPGQSLTLIATANQGSEATYESGFVIDKFPISRPNLTFSTLTVSNMSPEDSSIYLCSVEGVSGGDIQYFGAGTRLSVL.